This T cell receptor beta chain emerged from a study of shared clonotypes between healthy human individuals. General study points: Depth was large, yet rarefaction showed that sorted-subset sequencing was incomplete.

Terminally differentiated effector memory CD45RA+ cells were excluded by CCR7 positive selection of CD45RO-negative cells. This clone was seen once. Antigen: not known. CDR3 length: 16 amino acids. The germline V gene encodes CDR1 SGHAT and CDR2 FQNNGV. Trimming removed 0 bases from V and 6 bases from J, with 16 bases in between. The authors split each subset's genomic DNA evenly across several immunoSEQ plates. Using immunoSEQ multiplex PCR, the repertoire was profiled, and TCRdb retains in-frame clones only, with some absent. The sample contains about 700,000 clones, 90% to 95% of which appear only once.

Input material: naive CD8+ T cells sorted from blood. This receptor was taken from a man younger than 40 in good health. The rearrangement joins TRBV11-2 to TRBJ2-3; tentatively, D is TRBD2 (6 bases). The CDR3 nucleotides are TGTGCCAGCAGCTTAGAGGAGGGTGTTGCGCCCGATACGCAGTATTTT. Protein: CASSLEEGVAPDTQYF.